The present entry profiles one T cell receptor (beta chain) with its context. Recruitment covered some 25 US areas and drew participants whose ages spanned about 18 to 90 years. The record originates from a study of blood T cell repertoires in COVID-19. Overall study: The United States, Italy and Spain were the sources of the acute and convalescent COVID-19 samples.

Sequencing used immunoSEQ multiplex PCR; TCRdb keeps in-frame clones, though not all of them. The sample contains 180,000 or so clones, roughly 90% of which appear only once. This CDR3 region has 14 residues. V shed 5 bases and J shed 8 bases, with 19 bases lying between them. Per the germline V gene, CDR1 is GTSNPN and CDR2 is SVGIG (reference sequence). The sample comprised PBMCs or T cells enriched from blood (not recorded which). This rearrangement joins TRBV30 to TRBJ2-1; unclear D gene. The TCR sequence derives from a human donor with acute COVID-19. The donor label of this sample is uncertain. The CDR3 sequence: CAWGAEIHGDEQFF. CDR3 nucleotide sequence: TGTGCCTGGGGTGCCGAGATTCACGGTGATGAGCAGTTCTTC.